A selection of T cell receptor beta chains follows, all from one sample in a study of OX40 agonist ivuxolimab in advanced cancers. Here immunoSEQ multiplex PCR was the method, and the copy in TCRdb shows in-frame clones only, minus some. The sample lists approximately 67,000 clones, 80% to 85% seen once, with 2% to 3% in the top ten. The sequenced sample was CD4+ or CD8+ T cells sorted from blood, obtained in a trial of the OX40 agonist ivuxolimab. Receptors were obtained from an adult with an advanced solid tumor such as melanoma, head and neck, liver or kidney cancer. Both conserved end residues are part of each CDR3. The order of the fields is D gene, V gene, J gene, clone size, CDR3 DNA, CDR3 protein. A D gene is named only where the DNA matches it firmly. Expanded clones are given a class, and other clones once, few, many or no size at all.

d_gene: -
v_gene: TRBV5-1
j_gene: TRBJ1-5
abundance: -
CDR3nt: TGCGCCAGCAGCCCGGGGACATCTAGCAATCAGCCCCAGCATTTT
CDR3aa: CASSPGTSSNQPQHF

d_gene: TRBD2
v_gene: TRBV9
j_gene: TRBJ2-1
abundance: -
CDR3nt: TGTGCCAGCAGCGTACTAGCGGGAGGCATTAACAATGAGCAGTTCTTC
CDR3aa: CASSVLAGGINNEQFF

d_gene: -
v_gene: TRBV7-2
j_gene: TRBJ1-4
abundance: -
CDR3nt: TGTGCCAGCAGTTTCGGGGGGAATAATGAAAAACTGTTTTTT
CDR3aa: CASSFGGNNEKLFF

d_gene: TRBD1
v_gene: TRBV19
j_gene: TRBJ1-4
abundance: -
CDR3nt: TGTGCCAGTATTGCGCAGGACAGGGGTGAAAAACTGTTTTTT
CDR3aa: CASIAQDRGEKLFF

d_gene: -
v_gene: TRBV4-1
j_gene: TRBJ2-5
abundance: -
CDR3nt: TGCGCCAGCAGCCAGGGGAGAGAGACCCAGTACTTC
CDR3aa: CASSQGRETQYF

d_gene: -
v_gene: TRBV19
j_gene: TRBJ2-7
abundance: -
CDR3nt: TGTGCCAGTAGGATGAAGACAGAGACCTACGAGCAGTACTTC
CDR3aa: CASRMKTETYEQYF

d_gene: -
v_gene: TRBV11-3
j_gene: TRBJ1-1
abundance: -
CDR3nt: TGTGCCAGCAGCTTAGGGCGGGGGGGACTCACTGAAGCTTTCTTT
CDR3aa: CASSLGRGGLTEAFF

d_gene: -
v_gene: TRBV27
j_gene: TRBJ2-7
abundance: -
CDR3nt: TGTGCCAGCAGTTTCGTCAGAGGGTCCTACGAGCAGTACTTC
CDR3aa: CASSFVRGSYEQYF

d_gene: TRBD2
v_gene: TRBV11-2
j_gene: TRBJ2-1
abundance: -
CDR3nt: TGTGCCAGCAGCTCAACCTTACTAGCGGGATCCTACAATGAGCAGTTCTTC
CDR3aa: CASSSTLLAGSYNEQFF

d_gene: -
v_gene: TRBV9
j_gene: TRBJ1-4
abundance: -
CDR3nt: TGTGCCAGCAGCGAACGGACAGCGGGGACTGCAACTAATGAAAAACTGTTTTTT
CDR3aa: CASSERTAGTATNEKLFF

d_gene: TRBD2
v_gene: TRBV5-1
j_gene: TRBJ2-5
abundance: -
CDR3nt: TGCGCCAGCAGCTTGGATGGGACTAGCGGCCAAGAGACCCAGTACTTC
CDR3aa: CASSLDGTSGQETQYF

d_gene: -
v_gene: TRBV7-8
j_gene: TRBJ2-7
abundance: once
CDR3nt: TGTGCCAGCAGCTTAGACACGCGTACAGCCTACGAGCAGTACTTC
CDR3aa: CASSLDTRTAYEQYF

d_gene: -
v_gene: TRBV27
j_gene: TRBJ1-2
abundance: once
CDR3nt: TGTGCCAGCGGCGAGGACAGACACCTTGGCTACACCTTC
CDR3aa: CASGEDRHLGYTF

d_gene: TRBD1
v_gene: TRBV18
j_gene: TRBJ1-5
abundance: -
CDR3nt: TGTGCCAGCTCACAAGGAAAGACAGGGACCAATCAGCCCCAGCATTTT
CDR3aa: CASSQGKTGTNQPQHF

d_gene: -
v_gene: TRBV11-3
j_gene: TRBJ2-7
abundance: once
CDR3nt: TGTGCCAGCAGCCGAGGCGAGGCGGACTACGAGCAGTACTTC
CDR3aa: CASSRGEADYEQYF

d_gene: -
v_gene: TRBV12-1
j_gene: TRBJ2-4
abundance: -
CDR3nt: TGTGCCAGCAGCTCCCCCTATTGCAGGATAGCCAAAAACATTCAGTACTTC
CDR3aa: CASSSPYCRIAKNIQYF

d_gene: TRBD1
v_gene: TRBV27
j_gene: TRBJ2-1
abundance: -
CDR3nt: TGTGCCAGCAGACAACAGGGGGCTAGGGAGCAGTTCTTC
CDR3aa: CASRQQGAREQFF

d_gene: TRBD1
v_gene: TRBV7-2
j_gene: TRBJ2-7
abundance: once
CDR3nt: TGTGCCAGCAGCCTAGGACAGGGGGCCTACGAGCAGTACTTC
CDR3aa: CASSLGQGAYEQYF

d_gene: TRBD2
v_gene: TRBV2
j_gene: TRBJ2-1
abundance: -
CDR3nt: TGTGCCAGCAGTGGGGGACTAGAGTACAATGAGCAGTTCTTC
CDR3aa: CASSGGLEYNEQFF

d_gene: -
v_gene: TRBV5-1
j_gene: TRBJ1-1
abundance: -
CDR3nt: TGCGCCAGCAGCCAGGGGAGGGCGGGAAACACTGAAGCTTTCTTT
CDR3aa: CASSQGRAGNTEAFF

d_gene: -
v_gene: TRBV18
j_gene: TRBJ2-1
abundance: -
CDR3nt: TGTGCCAGCTTCTCCGGACAGATTTACAATGAGCAGTTCTTC
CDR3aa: CASFSGQIYNEQFF

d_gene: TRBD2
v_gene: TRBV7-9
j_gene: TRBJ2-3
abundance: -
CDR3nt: TGTGCCAGCAGCTTCGGCGCTAGCGGGATTACAGATACGCAGTATTTT
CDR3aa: CASSFGASGITDTQYF

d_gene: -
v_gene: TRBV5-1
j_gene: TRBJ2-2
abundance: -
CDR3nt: TGCGCCAGCAGCTTGGAGACTCAGGGGAACACCGGGGAGCTGTTTTTT
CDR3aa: CASSLETQGNTGELFF

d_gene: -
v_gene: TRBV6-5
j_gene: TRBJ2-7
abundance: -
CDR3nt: TGTGCCAGCACCTACCGGCAGGGGTTGTACGAGCAGTACTTC
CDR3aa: CASTYRQGLYEQYF

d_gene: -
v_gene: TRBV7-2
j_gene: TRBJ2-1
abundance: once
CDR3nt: TGTGCCAGCAGCTTAGTGCGGGACTCTTGGAGCTCCTACAATGAGCAGTTCTTC
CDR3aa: CASSLVRDSWSSYNEQFF

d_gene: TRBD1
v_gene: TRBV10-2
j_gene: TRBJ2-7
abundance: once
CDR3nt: TGCGCCAGCAGTTCGGGACAGGTCGTTGAGCAGTACTTC
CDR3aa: CASSSGQVVEQYF

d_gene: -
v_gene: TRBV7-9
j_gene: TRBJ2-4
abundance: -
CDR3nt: TGTGCCAGCAGCTCCCCGGGAGCAGCGAGGATAAACATTCAGTACTTC
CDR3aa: CASSSPGAARINIQYF

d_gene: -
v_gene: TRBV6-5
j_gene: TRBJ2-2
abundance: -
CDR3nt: TGTGCCAGCAGTTACCGGACAGTCGCCGAAACCGGGGAGCTGTTTTTT
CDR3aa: CASSYRTVAETGELFF

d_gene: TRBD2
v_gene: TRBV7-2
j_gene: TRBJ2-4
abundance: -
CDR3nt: TGTGCCAGCAGCTTACGGGGGGGCGAGGCCAAAAACATTCAGTACTTC
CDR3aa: CASSLRGGEAKNIQYF

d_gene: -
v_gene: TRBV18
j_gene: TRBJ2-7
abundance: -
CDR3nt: TGTGCCAGCTCACCACCGGCCCCCCACTACGAGCAGTACTTC
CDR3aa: CASSPPAPHYEQYF

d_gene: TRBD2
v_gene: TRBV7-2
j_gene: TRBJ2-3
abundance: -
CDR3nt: TGTGCCAGCAGCTGGGCTAGCGGCTCTAGCACAGATACGCAGTATTTT
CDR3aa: CASSWASGSSTDTQYF

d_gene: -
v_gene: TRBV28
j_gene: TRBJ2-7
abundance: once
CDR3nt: TGTGCCAGCAGTTTAGGGGGACACTACGAGCAGTACTTC
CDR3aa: CASSLGGHYEQYF

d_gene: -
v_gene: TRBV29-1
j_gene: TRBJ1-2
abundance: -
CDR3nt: TGCAGCGTTGACTTTGGGGGCTATGGCTACACCTTC
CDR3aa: CSVDFGGYGYTF

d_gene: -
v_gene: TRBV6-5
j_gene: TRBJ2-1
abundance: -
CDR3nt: TGTGCCAGCAGTCGGGACTTCTACAATGAGCAGTTCTTC
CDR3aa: CASSRDFYNEQFF

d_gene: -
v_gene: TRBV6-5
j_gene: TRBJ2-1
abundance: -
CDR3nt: TGTGCCAGCAGTTACTCCGAAGGTTTCGGTCATGAGCAGTTCTTC
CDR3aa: CASSYSEGFGHEQFF

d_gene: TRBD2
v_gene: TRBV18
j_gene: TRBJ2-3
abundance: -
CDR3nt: TGTGCCAGCTCACGACTAGCGGACACAGATACGCAGTATTTT
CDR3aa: CASSRLADTDTQYF

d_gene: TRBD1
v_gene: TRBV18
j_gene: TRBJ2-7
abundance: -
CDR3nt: TGTGCCAGCTCACCATCCCGGACAGGCGTGGGCTACGAGCAGTACTTC
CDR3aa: CASSPSRTGVGYEQYF

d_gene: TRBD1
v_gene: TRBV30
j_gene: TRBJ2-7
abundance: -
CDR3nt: TGTGCCTGGAGTGTAGGGGGACAGACCTACGAGCAGTACTTC
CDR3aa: CAWSVGGQTYEQYF

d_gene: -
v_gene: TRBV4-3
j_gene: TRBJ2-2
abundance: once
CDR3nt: TGCGCCAGCAGCCAAGGGAGGGGATCCGGGGAGCTGTTTTTT
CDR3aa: CASSQGRGSGELFF

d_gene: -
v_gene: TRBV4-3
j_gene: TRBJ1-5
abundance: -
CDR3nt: TGCGCCAGCAGCCAAGATTTGGGGGTTCCTAATCAGCCCCAGCATTTT
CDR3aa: CASSQDLGVPNQPQHF

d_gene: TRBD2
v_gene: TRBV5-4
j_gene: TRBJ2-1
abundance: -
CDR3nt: TGTGCCAGCAGCAAGACCCGGACTAGCGGGAGCGATGAGCAGTTCTTC
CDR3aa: CASSKTRTSGSDEQFF

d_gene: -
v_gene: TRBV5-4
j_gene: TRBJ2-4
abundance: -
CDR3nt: TGTGCCAGCAGCTTCCTCACGGGGCGTCAGGGAAACATTCAGTACTTC
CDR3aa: CASSFLTGRQGNIQYF

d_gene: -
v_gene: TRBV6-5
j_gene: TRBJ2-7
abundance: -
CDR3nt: TGTGCCAGCAGTTGGGCCGTGGATCCTCCAAGAGGGGAGCAGTACTTC
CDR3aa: CASSWAVDPPRGEQYF

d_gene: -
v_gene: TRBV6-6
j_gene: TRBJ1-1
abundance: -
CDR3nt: TGTGCCAGCAGGCTGGACGCACAGGGAGCGGGCACTGAAGCTTTCTTT
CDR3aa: CASRLDAQGAGTEAFF

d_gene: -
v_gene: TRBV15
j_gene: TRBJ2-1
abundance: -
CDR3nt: TGTGCCACCAGCAGAGTAGACTACAATGAGCAGTTCTTC
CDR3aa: CATSRVDYNEQFF

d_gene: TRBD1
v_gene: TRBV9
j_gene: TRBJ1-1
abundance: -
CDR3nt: TGTGCCAGCAGCGTCACAGGGGGCGCATCTCAGTACACTGAAGCTTTCTTT
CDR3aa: CASSVTGGASQYTEAFF

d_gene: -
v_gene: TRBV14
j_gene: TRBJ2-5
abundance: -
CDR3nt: TGTGCCAGCAGCCAAGAGTTCGTGGGAGGGACCCAGTACTTC
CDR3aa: CASSQEFVGGTQYF

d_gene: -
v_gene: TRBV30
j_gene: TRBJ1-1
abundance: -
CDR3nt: TGTGCCTGGAGCCTGAGGAACACTGAAGCTTTCTTT
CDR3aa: CAWSLRNTEAFF

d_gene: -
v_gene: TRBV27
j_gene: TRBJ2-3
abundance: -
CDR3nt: TGTGCCAGCAGTGCGAGAGATACGCAGTATTTT
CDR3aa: CASSARDTQYF

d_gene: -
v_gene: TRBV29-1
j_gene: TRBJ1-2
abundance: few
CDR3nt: TGCAGCGTTGACGCAACGGGCCTACGAACTATGGGCTACACCTTC
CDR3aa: CSVDATGLRTMGYTF

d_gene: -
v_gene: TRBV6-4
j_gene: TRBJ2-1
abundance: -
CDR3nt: TGTGCCACTTCCGGCGAGTTCGGGGAGCAGTTCTTC
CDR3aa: CATSGEFGEQFF